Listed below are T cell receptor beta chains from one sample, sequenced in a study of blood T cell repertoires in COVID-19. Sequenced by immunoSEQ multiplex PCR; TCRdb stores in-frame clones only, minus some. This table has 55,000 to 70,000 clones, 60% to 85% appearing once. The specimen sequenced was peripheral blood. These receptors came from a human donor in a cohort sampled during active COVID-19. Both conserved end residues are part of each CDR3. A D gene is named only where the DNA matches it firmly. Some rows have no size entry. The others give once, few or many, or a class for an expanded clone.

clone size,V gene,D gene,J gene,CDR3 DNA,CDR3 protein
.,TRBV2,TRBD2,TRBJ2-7,TGTGCCAGCAGTGAACGGACTAGCGGCTACTACGAGCAGTACTTC,CASSERTSGYYEQYF
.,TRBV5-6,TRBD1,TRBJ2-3,TGTGCCAGCAGCGACCCGGGACAGGGATTGCTTCAGTCAGATACGCAGTATTTT,CASSDPGQGLLQSDTQYF
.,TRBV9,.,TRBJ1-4,TGTGCCAGCAGTCCTGAGGGAGCAACTAATGAAAAACTGTTTTTT,CASSPEGATNEKLFF
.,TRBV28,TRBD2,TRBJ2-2,TGTGCCAGCCAAACTAGCGGAGGGAACACCGGGGAGCTGTTTTTT,CASQTSGGNTGELFF
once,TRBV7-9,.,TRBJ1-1,TGTGCCAGCAGCTCAAACGGAGGTACTGAAGCTTTCTTT,CASSSNGGTEAFF
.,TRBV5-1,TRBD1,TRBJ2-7,TGCGCCAGCAGCTCCGGCCAGGGACAGGAGCAGTACTTC,CASSSGQGQEQYF
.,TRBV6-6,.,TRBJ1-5,TGTGCCAGCAGTTCGGAGGAGCCCCAGCATTTT,CASSSEEPQHF
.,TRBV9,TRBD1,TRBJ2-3,TGTGCCAGCAGCGTACTCGGGACAGGCACAGATACGCAGTATTTT,CASSVLGTGTDTQYF
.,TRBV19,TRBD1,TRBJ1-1,TGTGCCAGTAGTGGGAGACAGGGGAGGAACACTGAAGCTTTCTTT,CASSGRQGRNTEAFF
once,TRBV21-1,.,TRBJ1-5,TGTGCCAGCAGCAAAAATAGTCGGTGCAATCAGCCCCAGCATTTT,CASSKNSRCNQPQHF
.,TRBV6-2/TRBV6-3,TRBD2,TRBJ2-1,TGTGCCAGCAGTGGGTACTCCGGGACTAGCGGGGGCAGAGAGCAGTTCTTC,CASSGYSGTSGGREQFF
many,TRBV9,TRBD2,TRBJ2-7,TGTGCCAGCAGCCCTCTAGGCAGGGGGACTAGCGGGGGGACAAACGTTGAGCAGTACTTC,CASSPLGRGTSGGTNVEQYF
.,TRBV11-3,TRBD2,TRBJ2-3,TGTGCCAGCAGCTTAGGCGGGGGAGGAACAGATACGCAGTATTTT,CASSLGGGGTDTQYF
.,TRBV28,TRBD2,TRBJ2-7,TGTGCCAGCAGTTTAAAGGGACTAGCGGACTACGAGCAGTACTTC,CASSLKGLADYEQYF
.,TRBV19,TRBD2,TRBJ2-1,TGTGCCAGTAGTAATCCTAGCGGGAGTGCGGCCTACAATGAGCAGTTCTTC,CASSNPSGSAAYNEQFF
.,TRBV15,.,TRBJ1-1,TGTGCCACCAGCAGAGAGCCCTCAGGGATTGACACTGAAGCTTTCTTT,CATSREPSGIDTEAFF
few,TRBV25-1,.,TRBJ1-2,TGTGCCAGCAGTGAATCGGACGGGAGGGGCGGCTACACCTTC,CASSESDGRGGYTF
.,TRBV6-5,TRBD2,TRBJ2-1,TGTGCCAGCAGGGAGGGCGGGAGGATTAGTGAGCAGTTCTTC,CASREGGRISEQFF
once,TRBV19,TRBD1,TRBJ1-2,TGTGCCAGTAGTATTACAGGGGGCAGGGGCTATGGCTACACCTTC,CASSITGGRGYGYTF
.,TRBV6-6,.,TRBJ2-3,TGTGCCAGCAGCCGAAAAAGGCCGGGACAAGGCACAGATACGCAGTATTTT,CASSRKRPGQGTDTQYF
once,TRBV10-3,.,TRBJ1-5,TGTGCCATCAGTGAGAGGGGTAGCAATCAGCCCCAGCATTTT,CAISERGSNQPQHF
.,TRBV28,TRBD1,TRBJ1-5,TGTGCCAGCAGTTGGCTGACAGGGGGCAGGGGCAATCAGCCCCAGCATTTT,CASSWLTGGRGNQPQHF
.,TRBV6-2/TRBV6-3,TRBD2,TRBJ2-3,TGTGCCAGCAGTCAGTCGAGCGGGATAGGCACAGATACGCAGTATTTT,CASSQSSGIGTDTQYF
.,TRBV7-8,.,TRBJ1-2,TGTGCCAGCAGCTTAACCCCGGACAATACCGGCTATGGCTACACCTTC,CASSLTPDNTGYGYTF
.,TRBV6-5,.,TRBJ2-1,TGTGCCAGCAGTCCTACGTGGGGGAGGAATGAGCAGTTCTTC,CASSPTWGRNEQFF
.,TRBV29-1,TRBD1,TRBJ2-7,TGCAGCGTCGGGACAGGGGACCGTCACGAGCAGTACTTC,CSVGTGDRHEQYF
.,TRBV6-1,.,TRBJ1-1,TGTGCCAGCAGTGAATTGGGGGGGCGCGATGAAGCTTTCTTT,CASSELGGRDEAFF
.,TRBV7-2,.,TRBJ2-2,TGTGCCAGCAGCTTAGAGAGGGCCGGGGAGCTGTTTTTT,CASSLERAGELFF
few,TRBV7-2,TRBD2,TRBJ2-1,TGTGCCAGCAGGTCGAATAGCGGGACGGGTGGGCAGTTCTTC,CASRSNSGTGGQFF
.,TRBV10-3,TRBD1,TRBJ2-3,TGTGCCATAGGGACAGGGGATCTCACAGATACGCAGTATTTT,CAIGTGDLTDTQYF
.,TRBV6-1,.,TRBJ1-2,TGTGCCAGCAGTGAGGGCAATGGAGGCTATGGCTACACCTTC,CASSEGNGGYGYTF
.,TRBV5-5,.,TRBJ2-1,TGTGCCAGCAGCTTGGGTAGCGGTACCTACAATGAGCAGTTCTTC,CASSLGSGTYNEQFF
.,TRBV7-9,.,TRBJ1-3,TGTGCCAGCAGCTTAGAGGAGGGCCCAACTCGCCCGGGAAACACCATATATTTT,CASSLEEGPTRPGNTIYF
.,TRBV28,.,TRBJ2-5,TGTGCCAGCAGCCAGGAACAAGAGACCCAGTACTTC,CASSQEQETQYF
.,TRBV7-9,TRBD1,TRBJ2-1,TGTGCCAGCAGCTCCCAGACAGGGGGGGCATTCTACAATGAGCAGTTCTTC,CASSSQTGGAFYNEQFF
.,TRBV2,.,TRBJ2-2,TGTGCCAGCAGTGAAGCATCAGCGAACACCGGGGAGCTGTTTTTT,CASSEASANTGELFF
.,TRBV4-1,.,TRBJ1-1,TGCGCCAGCAGCCAAGACCCTCAGGGTCGCAACACTGAAGCTTTCTTT,CASSQDPQGRNTEAFF
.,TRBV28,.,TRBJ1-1,TGTGCCAGCAGTTTGTCATTCGCCGGTGGTGAAGCTTTCTTT,CASSLSFAGGEAFF
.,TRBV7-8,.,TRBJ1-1,TGTGCCAGCAGCCAGTGGGGAGCTGAAGCTTTCTTT,CASSQWGAEAFF
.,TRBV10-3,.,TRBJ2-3,TGTGCCATCAGTAACATAGGGGCAGATACGCAGTATTTT,CAISNIGADTQYF
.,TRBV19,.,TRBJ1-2,TGTGCCAGTAGCCCACAGGGTCGCGCGTATGGCTACACCTTC,CASSPQGRAYGYTF
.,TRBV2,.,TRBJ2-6,TGTGCCAGCAGCCGGACAGCCAACTCTGGGGCCAACGTCCTGACTTTC,CASSRTANSGANVLTF
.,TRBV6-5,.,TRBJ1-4,TGTGCCAGCAGCCCAACGGCGGGGTCGAATGAAAAACTGTTTTTT,CASSPTAGSNEKLFF
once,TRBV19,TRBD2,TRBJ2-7,TGTGCCAGTAGTTCCGGGACTAGCGGGTACGAGCAGTACTTC,CASSSGTSGYEQYF
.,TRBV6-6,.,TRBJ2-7,TGTGCCAGCAGTTACAGTGAGGACTACGAGCAGTACTTC,CASSYSEDYEQYF
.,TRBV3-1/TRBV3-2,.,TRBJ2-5,TGTGCCAGCGGAGGGGACTACCAAGAGACCCAGTACTTC,CASGGDYQETQYF
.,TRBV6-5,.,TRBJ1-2,TGTGCCAGCAGTTATACCCGACAAGGGAGCGATGGCTACACCTTC,CASSYTRQGSDGYTF
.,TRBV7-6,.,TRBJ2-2,TGTGCCAGCAGCTCCACACGGGTCACCGGGGAGCTGTTTTTT,CASSSTRVTGELFF
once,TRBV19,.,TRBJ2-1,TGTGCCAGTAGTACCGGGACAAACACCTACAATGAGCAGTTCTTC,CASSTGTNTYNEQFF